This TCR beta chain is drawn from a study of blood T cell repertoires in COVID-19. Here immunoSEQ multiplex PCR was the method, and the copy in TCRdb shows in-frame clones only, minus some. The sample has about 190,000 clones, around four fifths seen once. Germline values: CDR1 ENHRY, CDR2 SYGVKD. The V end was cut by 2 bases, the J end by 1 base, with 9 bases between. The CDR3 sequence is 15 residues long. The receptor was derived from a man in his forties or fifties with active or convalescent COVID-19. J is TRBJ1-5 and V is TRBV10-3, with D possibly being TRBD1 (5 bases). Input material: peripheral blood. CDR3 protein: CAISERQNSNQPQHF. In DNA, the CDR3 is TGTGCCATCAGTGAGAGACAGAACAGCAATCAGCCCCAGCATTTT.